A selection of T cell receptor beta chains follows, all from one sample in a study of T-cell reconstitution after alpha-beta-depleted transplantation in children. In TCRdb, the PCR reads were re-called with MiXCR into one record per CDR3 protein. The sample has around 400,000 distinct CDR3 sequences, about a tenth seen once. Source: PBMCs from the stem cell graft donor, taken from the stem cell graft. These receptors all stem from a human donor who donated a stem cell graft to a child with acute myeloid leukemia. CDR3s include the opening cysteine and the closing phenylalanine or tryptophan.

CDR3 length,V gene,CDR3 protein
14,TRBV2,CASSQNVEGPGYTF
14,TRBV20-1,CSAPRTGLEEKLFF
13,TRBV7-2,CASSSRYTGELFF
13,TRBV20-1,CSASIRDANIQYF
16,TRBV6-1,CASSPLGGSLHNGYTF
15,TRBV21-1,CASTLPRQGNQPQHF
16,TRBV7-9,CASSLGKDQIEETQYF
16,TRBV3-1,CASSQPGQGADTEAFF
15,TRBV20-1,CSASPSTSFQETQYF
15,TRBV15,CATSIQQGGATEAFF
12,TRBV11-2,CASSLKEREQFF
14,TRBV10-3,CAISVGTGKETQYF
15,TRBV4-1,CASSQDPTGGNEQYF
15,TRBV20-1,CSARGTGTLNTEAFF
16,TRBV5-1,CASSRGSGSMKETQYF
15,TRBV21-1,CASSERTYSNQPQHF
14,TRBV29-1,CSVASAGNTGELFF
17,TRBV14,CASSQDLGRGLGETQYF
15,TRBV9,CASKALAGGEDTQYF
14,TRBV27,CASSTGASGNTIYF
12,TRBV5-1,CASSFQGWGYTF
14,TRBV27,CASSFGTGTTEAFF
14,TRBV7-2,CASSSRGRAYEQYF
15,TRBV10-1,CASSGSGQGRLPQHF
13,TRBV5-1,CASSLEEDGELFF
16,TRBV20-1,CSAARTSGNSYNEQFF
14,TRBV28,CASSPMTGADTQYF
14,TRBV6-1,CASSMGEAYYVYTF